This is a list of T cell receptor beta chains from one sample in a study of T cell responses to AZD1222 COVID-19 vaccine. Produced via immunoSEQ multiplex PCR; TCRdb's table is partial and in-frame only. The table records 95,000 to 150,000 clones, roughly 91% of them present only once. The specimen was peripheral blood, collected 28 days after the second AZD1222 dose. Source of these receptors: an adult who received the AZD1222 COVID-19 vaccine. Each CDR3 is given without its conserved first and last residue.

J: TRBJ2-7
V: TRBV14
CDR3: ASSQGLGGSSSYEQY

J: TRBJ1-2
V: TRBV2
CDR3: ASRFRVGYGYT

J: TRBJ2-7
V: TRBV5-1
CDR3: ASSSSYEQY

J: TRBJ1-1
V: TRBV7-9
CDR3: ASSGLAGGTAF

J: TRBJ1-4
V: TRBV5-8
CDR3: ASRLSAGALANEKLF

J: TRBJ2-2
V: TRBV6-4
CDR3: ASSEQAGTGELF

J: TRBJ2-3
V: TRBV9
CDR3: ASSGGLAGVDTQY

J: TRBJ1-2
V: TRBV10-2
CDR3: ASRQGGEYGYT

J: TRBJ1-6
V: TRBV19
CDR3: ASSIGRSSYNSPLH

J: TRBJ1-5
V: TRBV6-5
CDR3: ASSYSHTNQPQH

J: TRBJ2-5
V: TRBV7-2
CDR3: ASSPGAGLARETQY

J: TRBJ2-5
V: TRBV15
CDR3: ATSRDGTGWETQY

J: TRBJ2-7
V: TRBV9
CDR3: ASSVGRQGADEQY

J: TRBJ2-7
V: TRBV30
CDR3: ASDLGRLYEQY

J: TRBJ1-4
V: TRBV4-3
CDR3: ASSQDARQGTNEKLF

J: TRBJ2-1
V: TRBV12-3/TRBV12-4
CDR3: ASSPVTGSEQF

J: TRBJ2-5
V: TRBV6-5
CDR3: ASSYLGLQETQY

J: TRBJ2-2
V: TRBV5-1
CDR3: ASSSDRGLAGELF

J: TRBJ2-1
V: TRBV19
CDR3: ASTPLGQAYNEQF

J: TRBJ1-1
V: TRBV27
CDR3: ASIRRGGTGEAF

J: TRBJ2-3
V: TRBV6-5
CDR3: ASRGDRGGTDTQY

J: TRBJ2-3
V: TRBV2
CDR3: ASSDSRISTDTQY

J: TRBJ2-6
V: TRBV2
CDR3: ASSHQGPHSGANVLT

J: TRBJ2-1
V: TRBV30
CDR3: AYRQLAGGLHYEQF

J: TRBJ1-6
V: TRBV2
CDR3: ASIPGGGIYNSPLH

J: TRBJ1-2
V: TRBV6-5
CDR3: ASSSGQGYGYT

J: TRBJ1-5
V: TRBV27
CDR3: ASSNLQGPQH

J: TRBJ2-7
V: TRBV6-5
CDR3: ASSRVGLGGYEQY

J: TRBJ2-1
V: TRBV29-1
CDR3: SVFGRGSYNEQF

J: TRBJ2-1
V: TRBV2
CDR3: ASRRDFNNEQF

J: TRBJ2-7
V: TRBV5-1
CDR3: ASSLATSGSLYEQY

J: TRBJ1-1
V: TRBV19
CDR3: ASTPGRGTEAF

J: TRBJ2-5
V: TRBV9
CDR3: ASSPTGLGETQY

J: TRBJ2-3
V: TRBV19
CDR3: ASSTLAGGGDTQY

J: TRBJ1-1
V: TRBV5-1
CDR3: ASSREGAWNTEAF

J: TRBJ2-3
V: TRBV7-3
CDR3: ASSLTAGFSSTDTQY

J: TRBJ1-4
V: TRBV6-1
CDR3: ASSEKGDKLF

J: TRBJ2-7
V: TRBV5-5
CDR3: ASSPGTSGASYEQY

J: TRBJ2-7
V: TRBV2
CDR3: ASAAGTGSYEQY

J: TRBJ1-2
V: TRBV6-5
CDR3: ASRGDRVYGYT

J: TRBJ1-6
V: TRBV15
CDR3: ATSRRDNSPLH

J: TRBJ2-2
V: TRBV5-1
CDR3: ASSLYSGTTGELF

J: TRBJ2-7
V: TRBV21-1
CDR3: ARKTGGPYEQY

J: TRBJ2-5
V: TRBV27
CDR3: ATGGAGGETQY

J: TRBJ1-5
V: TRBV3-1/TRBV3-2
CDR3: ASSQDGGGLGQEPQH

J: TRBJ2-5
V: TRBV5-1
CDR3: ASSLGSSTSQETQY

J: TRBJ1-5
V: TRBV28
CDR3: ASSIQDREGQPQH

J: TRBJ1-4
V: TRBV18
CDR3: ASSAGQLNNEKLF

J: TRBJ2-1
V: TRBV7-9
CDR3: ASSLLGRTGDAYNEQF

J: TRBJ2-5
V: TRBV9
CDR3: ALQGLQLWETQY

J: TRBJ1-1
V: TRBV6-2/TRBV6-3
CDR3: ASSYQGQGRPEAF

J: TRBJ2-5
V: TRBV4-2
CDR3: ASSKTSARQETQY

J: TRBJ2-5
V: TRBV21-1
CDR3: ASSNSSGSQETQY

J: TRBJ1-1
V: TRBV11-2
CDR3: ASSLDQTGGTEAF

J: TRBJ1-5
V: TRBV27
CDR3: ASSPGQDGADQPQH

J: TRBJ2-7
V: TRBV7-2
CDR3: ASSTGLAEYEQY

J: TRBJ1-1
V: TRBV7-2
CDR3: ASSQDLSNTEAF

J: TRBJ2-7
V: TRBV10-3
CDR3: AISPGQGPYEQY

J: TRBJ2-2
V: TRBV5-1
CDR3: ASSGRQGAGELF